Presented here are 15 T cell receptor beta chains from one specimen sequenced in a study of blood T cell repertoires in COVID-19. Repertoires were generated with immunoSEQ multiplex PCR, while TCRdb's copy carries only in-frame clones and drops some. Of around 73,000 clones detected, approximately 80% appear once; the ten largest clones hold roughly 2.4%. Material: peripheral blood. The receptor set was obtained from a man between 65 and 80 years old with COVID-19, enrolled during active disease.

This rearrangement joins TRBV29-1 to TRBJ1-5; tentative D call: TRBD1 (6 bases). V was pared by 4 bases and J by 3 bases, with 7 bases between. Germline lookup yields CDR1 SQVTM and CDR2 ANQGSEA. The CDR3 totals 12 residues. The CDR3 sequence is CSVGTANQPQHF. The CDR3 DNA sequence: TGCAGCGTTGGGACAGCCAATCAGCCCCAGCATTTT.

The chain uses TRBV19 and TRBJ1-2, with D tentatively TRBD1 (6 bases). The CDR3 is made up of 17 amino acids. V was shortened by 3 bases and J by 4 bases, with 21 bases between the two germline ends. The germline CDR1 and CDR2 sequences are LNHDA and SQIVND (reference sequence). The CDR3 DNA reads TGTGCCAGTAGTATTGGGGACACCTCGGCCTCATCCTATGGCTACACCTTC. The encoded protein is CASSIGDTSASSYGYTF. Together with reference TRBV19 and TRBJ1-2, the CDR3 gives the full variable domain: DGGITQSPKYLFRKEGQNVTLSCEQNLNHDAMYWYRQDPGQGLRLIYYSQIVNDFQKGDIAEGYSVSREKKESFPLTVTSAQKNPTAFYLCASSIGDTSASSYGYTFGSGTRLTVV.

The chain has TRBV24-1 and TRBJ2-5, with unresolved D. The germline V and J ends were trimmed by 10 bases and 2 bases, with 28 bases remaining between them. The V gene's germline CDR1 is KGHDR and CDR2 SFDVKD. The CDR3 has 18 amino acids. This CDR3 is CATPTSNTKTIKQETQYF. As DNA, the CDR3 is TGTGCCACTCCCACCTCAAACACAAAAACAATAAAACAAGAGACCCAGTACTTC.

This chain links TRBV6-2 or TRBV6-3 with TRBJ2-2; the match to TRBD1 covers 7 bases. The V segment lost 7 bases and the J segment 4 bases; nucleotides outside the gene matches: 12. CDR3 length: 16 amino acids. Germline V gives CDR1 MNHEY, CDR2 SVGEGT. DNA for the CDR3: TGTGCCAGCATCCCCGACAGGGATGATCTCACCGGGGAGCTGTTTTTT. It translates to CASIPDRDDLTGELFF.

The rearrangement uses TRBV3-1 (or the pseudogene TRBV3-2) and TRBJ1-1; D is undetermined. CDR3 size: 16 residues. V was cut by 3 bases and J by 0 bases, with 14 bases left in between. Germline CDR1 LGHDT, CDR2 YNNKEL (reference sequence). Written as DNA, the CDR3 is TGTGCCAGCAGCCAGCTAGCCCAAAGGGTGAACACTGAAGCTTTCTTT. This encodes CASSQLAQRVNTEAFF.

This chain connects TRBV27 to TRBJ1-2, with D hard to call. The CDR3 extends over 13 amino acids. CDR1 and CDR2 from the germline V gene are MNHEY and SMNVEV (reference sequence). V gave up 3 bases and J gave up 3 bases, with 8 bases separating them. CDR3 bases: TGTGCCAGCAGTTTGGTCGGGTACTATGGCTACACCTTC. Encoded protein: CASSLVGYYGYTF.

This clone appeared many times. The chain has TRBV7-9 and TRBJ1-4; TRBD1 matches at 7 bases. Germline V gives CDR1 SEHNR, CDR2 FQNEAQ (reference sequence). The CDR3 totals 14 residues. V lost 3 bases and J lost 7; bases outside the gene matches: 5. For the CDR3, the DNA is TGTGCCAGCAGCTTGGCCCAGGGGGGTGAAAAACTGTTTTTT. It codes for CASSLAQGGEKLFF.

The CDR3: CASSLVARQGASSPLHF. For the CDR3, the DNA is TGTGCCAGCAGCTTGGTGGCCCGACAGGGGGCAAGTTCACCCCTCCACTTT. The rearrangement joins TRBV5-4 to TRBJ1-6, with TRBD1 matching 10 bases. This CDR3 has 17 residues. V lost 0 bases, J lost 9 bases, and 9 bases stayed unmatched. Per the germline V gene, CDR1 is SGHNT and CDR2 is YYREEE (reference sequence).

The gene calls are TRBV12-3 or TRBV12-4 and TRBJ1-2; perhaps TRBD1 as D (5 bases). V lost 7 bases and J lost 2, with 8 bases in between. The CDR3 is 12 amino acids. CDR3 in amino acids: CASIRQNYGYTF. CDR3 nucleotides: TGTGCCAGCATCAGACAGAACTATGGCTACACCTTC.

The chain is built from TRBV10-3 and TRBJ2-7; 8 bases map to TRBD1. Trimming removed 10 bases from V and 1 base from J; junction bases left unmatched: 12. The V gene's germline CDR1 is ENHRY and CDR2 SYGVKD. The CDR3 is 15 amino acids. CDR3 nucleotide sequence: TGTGCCACCCTAGGGGACAGGTCATTGTCCTACGAGCAGTACTTC. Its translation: CATLGDRSLSYEQYF.

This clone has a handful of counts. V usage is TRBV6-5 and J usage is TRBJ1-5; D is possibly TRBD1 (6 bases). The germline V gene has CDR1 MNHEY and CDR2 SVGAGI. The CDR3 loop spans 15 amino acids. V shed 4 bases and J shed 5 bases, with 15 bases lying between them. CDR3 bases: TGTGCCAGCAGTTCCTCCGGGACAAGGGATCAGCCCCAGCATTTT. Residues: CASSSSGTRDQPQHF.

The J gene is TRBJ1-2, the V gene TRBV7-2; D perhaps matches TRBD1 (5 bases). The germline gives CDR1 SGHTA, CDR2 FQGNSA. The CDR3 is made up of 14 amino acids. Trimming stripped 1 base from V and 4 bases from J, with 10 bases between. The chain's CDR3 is CASSLESGLYGYTF. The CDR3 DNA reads TGTGCCAGCAGCTTAGAGTCAGGGCTCTATGGCTACACCTTC.

The CDR3 nucleotides read TGTGCCTGGAGTCGTAGCGGGACTAGCACAGATACGCAGTATTTT. This encodes CAWSRSGTSTDTQYF. The chain uses TRBV30 and TRBJ2-3; 8 bases are shared with TRBD2. Germline CDR1 and CDR2: GTSNPN and SVGIG (reference sequence). Germline trimming cut 2 bases from V and 0 bases from J; bases unmatched to any gene: 4. The CDR3 is 15 residues long.

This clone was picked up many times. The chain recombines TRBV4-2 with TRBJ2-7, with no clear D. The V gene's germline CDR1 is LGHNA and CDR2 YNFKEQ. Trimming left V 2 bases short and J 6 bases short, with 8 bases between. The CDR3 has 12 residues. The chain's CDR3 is CASSQTVREQYF. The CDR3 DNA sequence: TGTGCCAGCAGCCAAACTGTTCGCGAGCAGTACTTC.

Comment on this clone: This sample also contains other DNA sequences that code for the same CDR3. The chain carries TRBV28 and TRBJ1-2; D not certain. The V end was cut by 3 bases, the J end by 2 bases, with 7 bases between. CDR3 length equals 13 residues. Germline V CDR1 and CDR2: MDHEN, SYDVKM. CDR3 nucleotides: TGTGCCAGCAGTTTGGGAGGGAACTATGGCTACACCTTC. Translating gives CASSLGGNYGYTF.